This T cell receptor (beta chain) comes out of a study of early T cells in non-severe SARS-CoV-2 infection. Between the trimmed V and J ends, which lost 5 bases and 7 bases, there was a span of 12 bases. The CDR3 runs to 13 residues. Germline assignment: CDR1 SGHTA and CDR2 FQGNSA. Individual cDNA molecules were tagged with unique molecular identifiers. One entry per CDR3 protein, called by TCRdb with MiXCR from the 5' RACE reads. The sample holds about 81,000 distinct CDR3 sequences, 13% to 15% seen once. This clonotype has more than one count but fewer than ten. Its antigen is unknown. Regarding the study as a whole: Sequences matched to VDJdb favored anti-spike CD8 responses, while private and CD4 specificities were missed.

The receptor comes from an adult who was a healthcare worker with PCR-confirmed SARS-CoV-2 infection or an uninfected control (not recorded which). Specimen: whole blood. The V call is TRBV7-2, the J call TRBJ1-5; D is unclear. The CDR3 reads CASSAGIRQPQHF. DNA of the CDR3: TGTGCCAGCAGCGCGGGAATCCGGCAGCCCCAGCATTTT.